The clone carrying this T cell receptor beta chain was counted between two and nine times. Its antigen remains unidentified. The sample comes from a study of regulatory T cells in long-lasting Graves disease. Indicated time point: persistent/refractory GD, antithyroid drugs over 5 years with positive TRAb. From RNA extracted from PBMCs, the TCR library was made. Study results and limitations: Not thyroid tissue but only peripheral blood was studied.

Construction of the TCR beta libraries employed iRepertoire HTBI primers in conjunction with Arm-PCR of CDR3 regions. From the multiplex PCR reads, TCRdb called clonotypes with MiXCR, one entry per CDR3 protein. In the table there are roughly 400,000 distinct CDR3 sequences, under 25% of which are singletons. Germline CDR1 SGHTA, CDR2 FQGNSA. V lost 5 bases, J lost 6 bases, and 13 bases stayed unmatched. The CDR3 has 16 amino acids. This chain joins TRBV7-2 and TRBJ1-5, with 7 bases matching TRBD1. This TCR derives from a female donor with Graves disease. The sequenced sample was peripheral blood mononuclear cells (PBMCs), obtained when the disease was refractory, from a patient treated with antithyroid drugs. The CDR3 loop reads CASSPPLGTGVQPQHF. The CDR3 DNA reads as TGTGCCAGCAGCCCGCCGCTAGGTACAGGGGTTCAGCCCCAGCATTTT. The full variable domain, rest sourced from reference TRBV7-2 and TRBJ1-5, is GAGVSQSPSNKVTEKGKDVELRCDPISGHTALYWYRQSLGQGLEFLIYFQGNSAPDKSGLPSDRFSAERTGGSVSTLTIQRTQQEDSAVYLCASSPPLGTGVQPQHFGDGTRLSIL.